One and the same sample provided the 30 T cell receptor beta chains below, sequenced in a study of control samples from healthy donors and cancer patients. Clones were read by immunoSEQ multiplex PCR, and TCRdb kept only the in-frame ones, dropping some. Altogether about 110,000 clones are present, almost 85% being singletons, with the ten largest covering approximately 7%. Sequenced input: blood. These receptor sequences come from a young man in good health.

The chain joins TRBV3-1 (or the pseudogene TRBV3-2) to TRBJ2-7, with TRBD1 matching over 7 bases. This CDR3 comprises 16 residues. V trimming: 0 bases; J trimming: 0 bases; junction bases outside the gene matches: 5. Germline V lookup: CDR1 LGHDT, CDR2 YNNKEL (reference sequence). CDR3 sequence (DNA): TGTGCCAGCAGCCAAGATCGAAGGGGGCTCTCCTACGAGCAGTACTTC. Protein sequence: CASSQDRRGLSYEQYF.

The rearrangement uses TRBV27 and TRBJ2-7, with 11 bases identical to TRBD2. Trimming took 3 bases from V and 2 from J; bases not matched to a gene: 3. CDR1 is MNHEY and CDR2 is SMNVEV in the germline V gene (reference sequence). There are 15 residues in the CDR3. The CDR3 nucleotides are TGTGCCAGCAGTTTCCTAGCGGGGGGAACCTACGAGCAGTACTTC. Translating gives CASSFLAGGTYEQYF.

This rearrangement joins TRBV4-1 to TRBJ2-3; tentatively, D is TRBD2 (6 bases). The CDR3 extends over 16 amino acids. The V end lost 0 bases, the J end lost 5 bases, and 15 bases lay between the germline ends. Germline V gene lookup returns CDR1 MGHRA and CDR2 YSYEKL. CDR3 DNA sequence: TGCGCCAGCAGCCAAGATTACGGGACTTCCCTAGATACGCAGTATTTT. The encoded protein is CASSQDYGTSLDTQYF.

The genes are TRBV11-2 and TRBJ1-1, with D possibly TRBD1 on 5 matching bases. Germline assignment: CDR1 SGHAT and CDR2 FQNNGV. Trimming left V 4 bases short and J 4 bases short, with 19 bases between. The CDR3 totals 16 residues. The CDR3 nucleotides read TGTGCCAGCAGCTCGTGGGGTGGGGGTGTAATCACTGAAGCTTTCTTT. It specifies CASSSWGGGVITEAFF. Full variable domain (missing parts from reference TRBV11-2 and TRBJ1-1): EAGVAQSPRYKIIEKRQSVAFWCNPISGHATLYWYQQILGQGPKLLIQFQNNGVVDDSQLPKDRFSAERLKGVDSTLKIQPAKLEDSAVYLCASSSWGGGVITEAFFGQGTRLTVV.

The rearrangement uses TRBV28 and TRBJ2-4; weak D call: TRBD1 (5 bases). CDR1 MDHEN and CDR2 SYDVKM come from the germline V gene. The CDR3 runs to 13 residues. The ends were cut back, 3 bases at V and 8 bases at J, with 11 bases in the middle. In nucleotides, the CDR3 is TGTGCCAGCAGTTTCCAGGGAAGGGACATTCAGTACTTC. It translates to CASSFQGRDIQYF.

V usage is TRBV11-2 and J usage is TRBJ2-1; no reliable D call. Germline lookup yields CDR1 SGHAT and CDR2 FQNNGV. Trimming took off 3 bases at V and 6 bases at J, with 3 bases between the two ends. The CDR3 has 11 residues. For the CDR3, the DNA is TGTGCCAGCAGCTTTTTCAATGAGCAGTTCTTC. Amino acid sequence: CASSFFNEQFF.

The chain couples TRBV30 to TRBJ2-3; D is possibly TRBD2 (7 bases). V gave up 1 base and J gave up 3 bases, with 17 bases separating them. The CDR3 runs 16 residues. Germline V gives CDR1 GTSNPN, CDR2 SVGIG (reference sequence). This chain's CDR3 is CAWSALRGGRTDTQYF. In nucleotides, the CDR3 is TGTGCCTGGAGTGCATTAAGGGGGGGCCGAACAGATACGCAGTATTTT.

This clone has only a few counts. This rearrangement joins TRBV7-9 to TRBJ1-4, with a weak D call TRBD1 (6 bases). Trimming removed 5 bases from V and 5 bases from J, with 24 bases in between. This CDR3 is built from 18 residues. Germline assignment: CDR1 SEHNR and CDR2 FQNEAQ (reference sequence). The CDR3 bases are TGTGCCAGCAGCAGAGCTACAACAGGGTTGGGGCAGAATGAAAAACTGTTTTTT. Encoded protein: CASSRATTGLGQNEKLFF.

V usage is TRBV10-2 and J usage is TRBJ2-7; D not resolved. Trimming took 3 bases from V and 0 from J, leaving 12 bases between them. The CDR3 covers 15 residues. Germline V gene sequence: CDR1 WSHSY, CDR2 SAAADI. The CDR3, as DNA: TGCGCCAGCAGTGAAACTCCCGGTTCCTCCTACGAGCAGTACGTC. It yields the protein CASSETPGSSYEQYV.

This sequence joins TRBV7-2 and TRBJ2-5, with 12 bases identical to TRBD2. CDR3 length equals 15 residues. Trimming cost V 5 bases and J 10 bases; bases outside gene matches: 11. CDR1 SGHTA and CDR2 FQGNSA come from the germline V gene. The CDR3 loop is CASSPLAGGSLIQYF. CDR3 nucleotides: TGTGCCAGCAGCCCCCTAGCGGGGGGGAGTTTAATCCAGTACTTC.

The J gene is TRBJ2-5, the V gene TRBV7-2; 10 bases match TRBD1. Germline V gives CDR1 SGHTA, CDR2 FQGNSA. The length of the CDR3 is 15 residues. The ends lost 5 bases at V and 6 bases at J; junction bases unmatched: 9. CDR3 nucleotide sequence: TGTGCCAGCAGCCCTGGGACAGGGGCCTTTCAGACCCAGTACTTC. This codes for CASSPGTGAFQTQYF.

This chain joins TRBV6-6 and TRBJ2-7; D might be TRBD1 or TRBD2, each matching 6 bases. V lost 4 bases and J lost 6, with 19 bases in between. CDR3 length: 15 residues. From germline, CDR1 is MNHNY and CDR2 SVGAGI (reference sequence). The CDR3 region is CASSWGASGHGEQYF. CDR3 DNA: TGTGCCAGCAGTTGGGGGGCGTCAGGCCATGGCGAGCAGTACTTC.

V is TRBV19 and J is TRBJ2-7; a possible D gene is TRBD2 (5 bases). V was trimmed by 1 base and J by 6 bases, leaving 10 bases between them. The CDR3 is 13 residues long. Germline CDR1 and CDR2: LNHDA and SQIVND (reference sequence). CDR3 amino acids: CASSIGEGGEQYF. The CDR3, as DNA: TGTGCCAGTAGTATAGGGGAAGGAGGCGAGCAGTACTTC. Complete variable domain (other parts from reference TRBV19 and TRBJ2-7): DGGITQSPKYLFRKEGQNVTLSCEQNLNHDAMYWYRQDPGQGLRLIYYSQIVNDFQKGDIAEGYSVSREKKESFPLTVTSAQKNPTAFYLCASSIGEGGEQYFGPGTRLTVT.

The DNA for the CDR3 is TGCGCCAGCAGCTTGGAGCAGGGAGTCTATGGCTACACCTTC. The encoded protein is CASSLEQGVYGYTF. The chain combines TRBV5-1 with TRBJ1-2, with D possibly matching TRBD1 (5 bases). CDR1 and CDR2 from the germline V gene are SGHRS and YFSETQ. This CDR3 is built from 14 residues. V was cut by 0 bases and J by 4 bases, with 10 bases left in between.

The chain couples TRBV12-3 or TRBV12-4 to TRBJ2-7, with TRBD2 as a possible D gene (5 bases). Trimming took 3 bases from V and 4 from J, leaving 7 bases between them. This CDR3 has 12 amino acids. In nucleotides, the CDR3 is TGTGCCAGCAGTTTCCGGGGATACGAGCAGTACGTC. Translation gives CASSFRGYEQYV.

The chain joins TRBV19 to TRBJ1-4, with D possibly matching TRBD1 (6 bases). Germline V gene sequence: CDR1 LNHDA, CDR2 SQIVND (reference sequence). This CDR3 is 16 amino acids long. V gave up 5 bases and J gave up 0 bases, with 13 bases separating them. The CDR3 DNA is TGTGCCAGTAGTTCGTACAGGGTTGCAACTAATGAAAAACTGTTTTTT. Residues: CASSSYRVATNEKLFF.

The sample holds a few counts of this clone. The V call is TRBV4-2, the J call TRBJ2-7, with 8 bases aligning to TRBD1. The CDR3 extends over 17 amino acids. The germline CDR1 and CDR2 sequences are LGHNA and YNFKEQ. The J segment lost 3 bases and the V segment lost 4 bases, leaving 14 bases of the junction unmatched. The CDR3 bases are TGTGCCAGCAGCCTTCTCGGACAGGGTGAGGTTAGCTACGAGCAGTACTTC. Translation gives CASSLLGQGEVSYEQYF.

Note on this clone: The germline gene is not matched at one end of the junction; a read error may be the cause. CDR3: CASSLSTGSYNEQFF. In nucleotides, the CDR3 is TGTGCTAGCAGCTTGTCGACAGGTTCTTACAATGAGCAGTTCTTC. V gene TRBV7-7 combines with J gene TRBJ2-1; possible D gene TRBD1, 6 bases. Germline V gene data show CDR1 as SSHAT and CDR2 as FNYEAQ (reference sequence). The CDR3 has 15 amino acids.

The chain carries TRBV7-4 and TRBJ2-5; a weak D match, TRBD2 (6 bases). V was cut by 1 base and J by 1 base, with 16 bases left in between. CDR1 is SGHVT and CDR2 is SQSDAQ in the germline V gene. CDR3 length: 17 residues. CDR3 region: CASSLEGRGRLQETQYF. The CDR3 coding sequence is TGTGCCAGCAGCTTAGAGGGGCGGGGAAGGCTCCAAGAGACCCAGTACTTC.

The CDR3 nucleotides are TGCAGTGCCAGTGGCGCTGGGACAGGAAATCAGCCCCAGCATTTT. This sequence encodes CSASGAGTGNQPQHF. The chain joins TRBV20-1 to TRBJ1-5, with TRBD1 identical over 8 bases. Germline V gene lookup returns CDR1 DFQATT and CDR2 SNEGSKA (reference sequence). The V and J ends lost 6 bases and 4 bases, in that order; junction bases with no gene match: 11. This CDR3 comprises 15 residues.

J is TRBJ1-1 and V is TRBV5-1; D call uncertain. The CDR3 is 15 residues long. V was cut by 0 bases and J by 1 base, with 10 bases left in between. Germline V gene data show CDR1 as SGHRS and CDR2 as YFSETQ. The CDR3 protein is CASSLEYRQNTEAFF. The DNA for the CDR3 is TGCGCCAGCAGCTTGGAGTACAGACAGAACACTGAAGCTTTCTTT.

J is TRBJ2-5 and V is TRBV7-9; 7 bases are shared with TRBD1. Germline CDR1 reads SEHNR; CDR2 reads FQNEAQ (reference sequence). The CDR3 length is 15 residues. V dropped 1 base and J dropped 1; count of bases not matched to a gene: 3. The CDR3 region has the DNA TGTGCCAGCAGCTTAGAGACAGGGACCCAAGAGACCCAGTACTTC. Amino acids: CASSLETGTQETQYF. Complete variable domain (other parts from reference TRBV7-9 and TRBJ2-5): DTGVSQNPRHKITKRGQNVTFRCDPISEHNRLYWYRQTLGQGPEFLTYFQNEAQLEKSRLLSDRFSAERPKGSFSTLEIQRTEQGDSAMYLCASSLETGTQETQYFGPGTRLLVL.

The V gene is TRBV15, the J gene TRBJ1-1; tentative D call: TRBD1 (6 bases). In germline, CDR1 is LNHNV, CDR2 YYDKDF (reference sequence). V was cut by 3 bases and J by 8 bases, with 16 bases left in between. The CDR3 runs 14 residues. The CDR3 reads CATSRRKGGSEAFF. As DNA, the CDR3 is TGTGCCACCAGCAGGAGAAAGGGGGGGTCAGAAGCTTTCTTT.

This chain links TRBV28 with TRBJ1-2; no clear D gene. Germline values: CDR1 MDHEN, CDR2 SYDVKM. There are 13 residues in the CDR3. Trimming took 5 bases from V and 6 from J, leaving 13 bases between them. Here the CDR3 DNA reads TGTGCCAGCAGTGCAGCGGAGCGTCATGGCTACACCTTC. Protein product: CASSAAERHGYTF.

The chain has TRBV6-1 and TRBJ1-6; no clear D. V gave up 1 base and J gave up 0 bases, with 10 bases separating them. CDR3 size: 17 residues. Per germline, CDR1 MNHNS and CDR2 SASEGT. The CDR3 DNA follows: TGTGCCAGCAGTGAAGGACCTCAGAGCTCCTATAATTCACCCCTCCACTTT. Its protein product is CASSEGPQSSYNSPLHF.

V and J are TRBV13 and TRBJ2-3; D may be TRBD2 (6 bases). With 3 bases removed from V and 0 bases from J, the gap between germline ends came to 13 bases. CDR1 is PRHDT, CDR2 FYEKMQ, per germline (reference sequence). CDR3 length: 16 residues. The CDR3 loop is CASSFGSGSSTDTQYF. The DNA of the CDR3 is TGTGCCAGCAGCTTTGGCAGCGGGTCTAGCACAGATACGCAGTATTTT.

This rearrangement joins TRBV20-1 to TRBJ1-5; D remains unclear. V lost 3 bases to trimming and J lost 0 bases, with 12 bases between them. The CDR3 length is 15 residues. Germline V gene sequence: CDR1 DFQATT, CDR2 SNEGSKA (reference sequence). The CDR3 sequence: CSASLARNSNQPQHF. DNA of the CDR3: TGCAGTGCTAGTCTAGCCCGAAATAGCAATCAGCCCCAGCATTTT.

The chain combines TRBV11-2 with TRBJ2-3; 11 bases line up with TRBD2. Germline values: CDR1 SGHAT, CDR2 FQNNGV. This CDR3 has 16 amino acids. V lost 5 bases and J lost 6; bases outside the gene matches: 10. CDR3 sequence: CASSPEIAGGADTQYF. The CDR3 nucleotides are TGTGCCAGCAGCCCTGAAATAGCGGGGGGGGCCGATACGCAGTATTTT.

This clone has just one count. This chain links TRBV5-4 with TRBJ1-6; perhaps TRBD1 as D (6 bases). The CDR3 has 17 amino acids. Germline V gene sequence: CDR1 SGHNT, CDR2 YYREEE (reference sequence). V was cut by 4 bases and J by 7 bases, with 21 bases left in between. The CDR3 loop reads CASSPGGGSRGNSPLHF. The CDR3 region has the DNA TGTGCCAGCAGCCCTGGTGGGGGTTCAAGGGGGAATTCACCCCTCCACTTT.

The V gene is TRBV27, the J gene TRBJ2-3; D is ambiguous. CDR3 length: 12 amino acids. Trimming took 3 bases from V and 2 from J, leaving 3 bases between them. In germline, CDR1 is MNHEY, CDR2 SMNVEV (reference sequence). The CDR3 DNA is TGTGCCAGCAGTTTCCTCACAGATACGCAGTATTTT. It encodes CASSFLTDTQYF.